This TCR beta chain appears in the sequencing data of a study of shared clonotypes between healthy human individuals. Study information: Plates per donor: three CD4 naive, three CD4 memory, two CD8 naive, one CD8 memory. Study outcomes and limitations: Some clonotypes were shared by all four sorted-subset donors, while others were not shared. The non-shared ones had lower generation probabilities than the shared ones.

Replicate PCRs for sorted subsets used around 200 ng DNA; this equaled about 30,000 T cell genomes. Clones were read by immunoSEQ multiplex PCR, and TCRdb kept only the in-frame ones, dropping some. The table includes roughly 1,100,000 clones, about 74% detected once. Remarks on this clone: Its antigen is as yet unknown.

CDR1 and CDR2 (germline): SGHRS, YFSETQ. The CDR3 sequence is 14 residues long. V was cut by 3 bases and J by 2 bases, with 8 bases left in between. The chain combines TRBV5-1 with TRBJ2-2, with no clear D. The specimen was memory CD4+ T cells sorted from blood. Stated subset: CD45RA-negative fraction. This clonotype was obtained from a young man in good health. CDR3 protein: CASSYNGNTGELFF. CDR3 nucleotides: TGCGCCAGCAGCTATAATGGAAACACCGGGGAGCTGTTTTTT.